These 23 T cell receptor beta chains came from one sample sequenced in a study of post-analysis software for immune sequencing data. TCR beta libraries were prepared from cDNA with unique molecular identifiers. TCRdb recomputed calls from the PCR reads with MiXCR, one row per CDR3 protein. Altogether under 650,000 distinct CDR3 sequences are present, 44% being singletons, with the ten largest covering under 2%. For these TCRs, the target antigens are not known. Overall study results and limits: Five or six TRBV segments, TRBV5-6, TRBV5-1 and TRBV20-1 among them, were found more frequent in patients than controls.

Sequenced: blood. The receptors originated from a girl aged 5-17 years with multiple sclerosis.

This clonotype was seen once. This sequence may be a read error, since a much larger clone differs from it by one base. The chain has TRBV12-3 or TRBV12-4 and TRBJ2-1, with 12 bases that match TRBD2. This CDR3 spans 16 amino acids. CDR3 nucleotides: TGTACCAGCAGTCCGACTAGCGGGAGTATGAACGATGAGCAGTTCTTC. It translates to CTSSPTSGSMNDEQFF.

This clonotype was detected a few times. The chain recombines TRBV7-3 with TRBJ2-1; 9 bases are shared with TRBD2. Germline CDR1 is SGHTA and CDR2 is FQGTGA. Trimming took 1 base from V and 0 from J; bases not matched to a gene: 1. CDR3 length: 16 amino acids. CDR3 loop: CASSLNSGGSYNEQFF. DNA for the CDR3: TGTGCCAGCAGCTTAAATAGCGGGGGCTCCTACAATGAGCAGTTCTTC. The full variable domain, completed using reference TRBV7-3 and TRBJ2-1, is GAGVSQTPSNKVTEKGKYVELRCDPISGHTALYWYRQSLGQGPEFLIYFQGTGAADDSGLPNDRFFAVRPEGSVSTLKIQRTERGDSAVYLCASSLNSGGSYNEQFFGPGTRLTVL.

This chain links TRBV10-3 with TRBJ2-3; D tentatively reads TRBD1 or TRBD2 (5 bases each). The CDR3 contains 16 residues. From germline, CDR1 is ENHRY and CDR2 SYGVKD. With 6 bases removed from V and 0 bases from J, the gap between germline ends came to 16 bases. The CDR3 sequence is CAIRVALGDSTDTQYF. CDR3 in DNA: TGTGCCATCAGGGTGGCCCTAGGGGACAGCACAGATACGCAGTATTTT.

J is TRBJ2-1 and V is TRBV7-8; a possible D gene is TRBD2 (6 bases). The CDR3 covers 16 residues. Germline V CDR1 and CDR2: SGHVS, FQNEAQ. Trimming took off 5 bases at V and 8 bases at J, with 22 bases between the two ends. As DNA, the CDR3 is TGTGCCAGCAGCCTCCGTAGACTAGGGGATATGGATGAGCAGTTCTTC. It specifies CASSLRRLGDMDEQFF.

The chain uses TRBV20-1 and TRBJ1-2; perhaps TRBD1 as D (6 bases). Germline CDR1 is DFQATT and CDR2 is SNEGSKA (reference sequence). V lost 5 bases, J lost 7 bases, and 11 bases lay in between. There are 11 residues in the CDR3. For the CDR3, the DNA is TGCAGTGCTCAAAGGGGGGGTGGCTACACCTTC. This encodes CSAQRGGGYTF.

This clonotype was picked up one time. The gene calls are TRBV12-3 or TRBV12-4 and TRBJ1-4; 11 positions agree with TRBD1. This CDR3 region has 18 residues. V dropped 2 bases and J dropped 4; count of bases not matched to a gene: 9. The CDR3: CASSLNWGQGVNNEKLFF. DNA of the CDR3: TGTGCCAGCAGTTTAAATTGGGGACAGGGGGTGAATAATGAAAAACTGTTTTTT.

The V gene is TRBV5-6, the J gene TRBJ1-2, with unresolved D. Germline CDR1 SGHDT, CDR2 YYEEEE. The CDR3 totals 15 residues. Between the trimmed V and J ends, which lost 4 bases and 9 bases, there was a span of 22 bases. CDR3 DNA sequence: TGTGCCAGCAGCCGAAAATCGTCGGGTCTGATCAGCTACACCTTC. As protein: CASSRKSSGLISYTF.

DNA for the CDR3: TGTGCCAGCAGTTCGCGACAGGGGGTCCACGAGCAGTACTTC. It encodes CASSSRQGVHEQYF. The gene calls are TRBV12-3 or TRBV12-4 and TRBJ2-7, with 9 bases lining up with TRBD1. V lost 4 bases, J lost 5 bases, and 6 bases stayed unmatched. This CDR3 spans 14 amino acids.

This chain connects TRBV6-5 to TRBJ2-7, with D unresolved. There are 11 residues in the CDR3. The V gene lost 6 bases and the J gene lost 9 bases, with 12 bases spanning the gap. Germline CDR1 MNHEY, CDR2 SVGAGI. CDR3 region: CASRGRAGQYF. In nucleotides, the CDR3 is TGTGCCAGCAGAGGTAGGGCTGGGCAGTACTTC.

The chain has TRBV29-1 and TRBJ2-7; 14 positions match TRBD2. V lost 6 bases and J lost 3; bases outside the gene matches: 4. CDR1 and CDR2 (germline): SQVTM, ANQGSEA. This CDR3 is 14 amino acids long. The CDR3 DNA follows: TGCAGCGTCCGGGGACTAGCGGGGGTCTACGAGCAGTACTTC. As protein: CSVRGLAGVYEQYF.

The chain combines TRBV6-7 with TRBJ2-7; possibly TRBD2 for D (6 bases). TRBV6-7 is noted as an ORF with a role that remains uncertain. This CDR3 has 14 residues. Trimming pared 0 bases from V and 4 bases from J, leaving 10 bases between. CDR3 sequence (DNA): TGTGCCAGCAGTTACTCGGGACTTCCGTACGAGCAGTACTTC. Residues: CASSYSGLPYEQYF.

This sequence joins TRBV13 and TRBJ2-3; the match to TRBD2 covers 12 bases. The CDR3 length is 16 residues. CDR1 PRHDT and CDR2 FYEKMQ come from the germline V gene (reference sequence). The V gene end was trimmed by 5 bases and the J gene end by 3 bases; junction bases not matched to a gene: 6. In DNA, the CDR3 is TGTGCCAGCAGCGCCTGGACTAGCGGGATTACAGATACGCAGTATTTT. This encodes CASSAWTSGITDTQYF. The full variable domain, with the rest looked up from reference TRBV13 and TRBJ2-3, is AAGVIQSPRHLIKEKRETATLKCYPIPRHDTVYWYQQGPGQDPQFLISFYEKMQSDKGSIPDRFSAQQFSDYHSELNMSSLELGDSALYFCASSAWTSGITDTQYFGPGTRLTVL.

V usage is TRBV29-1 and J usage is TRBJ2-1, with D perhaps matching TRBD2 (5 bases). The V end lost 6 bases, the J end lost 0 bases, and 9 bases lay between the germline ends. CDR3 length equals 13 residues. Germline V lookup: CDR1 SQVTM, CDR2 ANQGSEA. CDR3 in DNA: TGCAGCGTCCCGGGGAGCTCCTACAATGAGCAGTTCTTC. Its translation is CSVPGSSYNEQFF.

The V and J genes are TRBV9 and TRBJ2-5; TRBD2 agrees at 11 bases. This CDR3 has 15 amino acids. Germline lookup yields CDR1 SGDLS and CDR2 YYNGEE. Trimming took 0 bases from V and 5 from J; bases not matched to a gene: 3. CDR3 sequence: CASSVGTSGWETQYF. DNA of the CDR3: TGTGCCAGCAGCGTAGGGACTAGCGGGTGGGAGACCCAGTACTTC.

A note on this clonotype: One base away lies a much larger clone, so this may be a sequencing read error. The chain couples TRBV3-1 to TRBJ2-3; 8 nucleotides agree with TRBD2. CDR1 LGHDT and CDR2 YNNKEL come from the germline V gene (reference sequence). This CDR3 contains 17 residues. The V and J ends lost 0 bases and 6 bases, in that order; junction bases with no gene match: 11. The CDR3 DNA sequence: TGTGCCAGCAGCCAAGATCCCCCTCTAGCGGGTGACGATACGCAGTATTTT. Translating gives CASSQDPPLAGDDTQYF.

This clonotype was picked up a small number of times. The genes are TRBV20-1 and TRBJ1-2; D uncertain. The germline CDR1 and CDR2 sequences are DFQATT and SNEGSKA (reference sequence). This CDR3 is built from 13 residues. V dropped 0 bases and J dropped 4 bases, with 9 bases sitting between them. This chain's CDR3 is CSARDPGAYGYTF. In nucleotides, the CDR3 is TGCAGTGCTAGAGACCCTGGAGCCTATGGCTACACCTTC.

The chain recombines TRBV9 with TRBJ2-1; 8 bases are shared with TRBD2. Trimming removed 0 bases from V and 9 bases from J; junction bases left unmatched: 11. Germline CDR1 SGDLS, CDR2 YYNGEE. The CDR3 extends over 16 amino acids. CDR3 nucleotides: TGTGCCAGCAGCGTAGACTCAAGCGGGAGAGTGGGTGAGCAGTTCTTC. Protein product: CASSVDSSGRVGEQFF.

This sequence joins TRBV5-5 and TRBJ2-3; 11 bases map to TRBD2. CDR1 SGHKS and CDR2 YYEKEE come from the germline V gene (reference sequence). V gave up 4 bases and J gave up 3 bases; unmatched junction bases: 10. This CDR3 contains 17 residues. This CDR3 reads CASSLIGSGGATDTQYF. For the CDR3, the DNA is TGTGCCAGCAGCCTCATAGGTAGCGGGGGGGCAACAGATACGCAGTATTTT.

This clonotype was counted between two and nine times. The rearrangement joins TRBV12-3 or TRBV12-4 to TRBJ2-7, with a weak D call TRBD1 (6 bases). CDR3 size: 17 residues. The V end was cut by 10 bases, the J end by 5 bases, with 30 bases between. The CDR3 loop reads CATPGQLSSISDNEQYF. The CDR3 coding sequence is TGTGCCACCCCTGGACAGCTCTCCTCCATCTCCGACAACGAGCAGTACTTC.

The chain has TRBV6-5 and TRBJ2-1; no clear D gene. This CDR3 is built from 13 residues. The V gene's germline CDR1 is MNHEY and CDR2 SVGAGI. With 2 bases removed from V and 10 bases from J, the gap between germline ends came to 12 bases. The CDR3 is CASSYRVGSEQFF. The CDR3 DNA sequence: TGTGCCAGCAGTTACCGTGTTGGTAGCGAGCAGTTCTTC.

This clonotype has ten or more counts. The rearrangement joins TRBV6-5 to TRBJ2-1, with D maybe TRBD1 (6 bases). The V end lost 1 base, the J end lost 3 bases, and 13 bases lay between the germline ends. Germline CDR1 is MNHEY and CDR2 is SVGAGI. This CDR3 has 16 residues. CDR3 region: CASSYFDKGDYNEQFF. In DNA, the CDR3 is TGTGCCAGCAGTTACTTCGACAAGGGGGACTACAATGAGCAGTTCTTC.

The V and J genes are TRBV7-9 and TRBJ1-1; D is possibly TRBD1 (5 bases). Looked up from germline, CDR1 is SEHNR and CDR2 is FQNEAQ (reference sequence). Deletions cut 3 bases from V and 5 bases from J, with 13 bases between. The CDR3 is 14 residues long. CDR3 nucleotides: TGTGCCAGCAGCTTTAGGGGCTTTGATACTGAAGCTTTCTTT. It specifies CASSFRGFDTEAFF.

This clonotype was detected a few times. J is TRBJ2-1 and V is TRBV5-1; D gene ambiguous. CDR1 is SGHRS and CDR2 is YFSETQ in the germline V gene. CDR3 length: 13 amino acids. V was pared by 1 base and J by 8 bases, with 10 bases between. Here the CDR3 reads CASSLQTNDEQFF. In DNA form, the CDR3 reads TGCGCCAGCAGCTTGCAAACCAACGATGAGCAGTTCTTC.